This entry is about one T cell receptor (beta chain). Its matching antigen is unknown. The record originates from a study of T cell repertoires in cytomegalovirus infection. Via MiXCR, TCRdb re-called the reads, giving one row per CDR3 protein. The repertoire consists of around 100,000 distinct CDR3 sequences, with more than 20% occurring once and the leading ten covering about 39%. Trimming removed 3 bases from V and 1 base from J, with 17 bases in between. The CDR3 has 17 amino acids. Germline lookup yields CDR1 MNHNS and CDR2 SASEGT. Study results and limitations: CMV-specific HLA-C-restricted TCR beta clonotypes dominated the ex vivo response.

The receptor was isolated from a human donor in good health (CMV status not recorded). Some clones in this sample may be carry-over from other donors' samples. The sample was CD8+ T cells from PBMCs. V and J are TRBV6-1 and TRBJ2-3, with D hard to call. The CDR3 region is CASSDPGVGLGTDTQYF. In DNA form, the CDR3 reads TGTGCCAGCAGTGACCCCGGAGTGGGCCTCGGCACAGATACGCAGTATTTT.